The 11 T cell receptor beta chains listed next were all sequenced from one sample in a study of blood T cell repertoires in COVID-19. The assay was immunoSEQ multiplex PCR, and TCRdb's table has in-frame clones only and misses some. This sample carries some 21,000 clones, about 73% of them seen once, and the ten largest clones take around 21%. Material: peripheral blood. These receptors were taken from a human donor in a cohort sampled during active or convalescent COVID-19.

The rearrangement uses TRBV19 and TRBJ2-7; 9 positions match TRBD2. The CDR3 sequence is 13 residues long. The V gene end was trimmed by 9 bases and the J gene end by 7 bases; junction bases not matched to a gene: 10. Germline-derived CDR1 and CDR2 are LNHDA and SQIVND (reference sequence). This CDR3 reads CASNSVAGEEQYF. The CDR3 bases are TGTGCCAGCAATAGTGTAGCGGGGGAAGAGCAGTACTTC.

This chain links TRBV7-2 with TRBJ1-2; TRBD1 might be the D (6 bases). V gave up 10 bases and J gave up 8 bases, with 23 bases separating them. This CDR3 has 14 residues. Per germline, CDR1 SGHTA and CDR2 FQGNSA. CDR3 amino acids: CATTRGSRLGGYTF. In DNA, the CDR3 is TGTGCCACCACGAGGGGGTCCAGGTTAGGGGGCTACACCTTC.

CDR3 loop: CATSDLTASGRYEQYF. The CDR3 nucleotides read TGTGCCACCAGTGATTTAACGGCTAGCGGGCGCTACGAGCAGTACTTC. This rearrangement joins TRBV24-1 to TRBJ2-7; 8 nucleotides match TRBD2. CDR3 length: 16 amino acids. The V gene's germline CDR1 is KGHDR and CDR2 SFDVKD. V was clipped by 1 base and J by 3 bases; unmatched bases: 7.

In this sample, this clone turned up a few times. The genes are TRBV29-1 and TRBJ1-1; 9 positions agree with TRBD1. CDR3 size: 13 residues. J was trimmed by 4 bases and V by 7 bases; bases with no gene match: 7. CDR1 and CDR2 (germline): SQVTM, ANQGSEA. CDR3 sequence: CSGGNRGRTEAFF. The CDR3 coding sequence is TGCAGCGGCGGAAACAGGGGGCGCACTGAAGCTTTCTTT.

The CDR3 here is CASSWASGNTIYF. The CDR3 DNA reads TGTGCCAGCAGTTGGGCCTCTGGAAACACCATATATTTT. J is TRBJ1-3 and V is TRBV28; no firm D call. The germline V and J ends were trimmed by 4 bases and 0 bases, with 4 bases remaining between them. Per the germline V gene, CDR1 is MDHEN and CDR2 is SYDVKM. The CDR3 runs to 13 residues.

The chain is built from TRBV5-1 and TRBJ2-7; TRBD2 might be the D (6 bases). The CDR3 has 13 amino acids. Germline-derived CDR1 and CDR2 are SGHRS and YFSETQ. Trimming cost V 2 bases and J 3 bases, with 9 bases left between them. CDR3 bases: TGCGCCAGCAGCTTAACGGGAGTCTACGAGCAGTACTTC. Translating gives CASSLTGVYEQYF. The complete variable domain, with remaining parts taken from reference TRBV5-1 and TRBJ2-7, reads KAGVTQTPRYLIKTRGQQVTLSCSPISGHRSVSWYQQTPGQGLQFLFEYFSETQRNKGNFPGRFSGRQFSNSRSEMNVSTLELGDSALYLCASSLTGVYEQYFGPGTRLTVT.

This clone was seen just once. The chain recombines TRBV2 with TRBJ2-2, with TRBD2 identical over 8 bases. V shed 6 bases and J 8 bases; nucleotides not matched to a gene: 5. The CDR3 covers 13 residues. Germline loops: CDR1 SNHLY, CDR2 FYNNEI. In DNA form, the CDR3 reads TGTGCCAGCAGCAGTAGCGGGACTGGGGAGCTGTTTTTT. Its protein product is CASSSSGTGELFF.

The sample holds one count of this clone. V is TRBV5-1 and J is TRBJ2-7; TRBD2 matches 9 bases. The J segment lost 0 bases and the V segment lost 4 bases, leaving 5 bases of the junction unmatched. The CDR3 has 15 residues. Per the germline V gene, CDR1 is SGHRS and CDR2 is YFSETQ. The CDR3 region has the DNA TGCGCCAGCAGCAGACTAGCGGAGGACTCCTACGAGCAGTACTTC. Residues: CASSRLAEDSYEQYF.

This chain links TRBV5-1 with TRBJ2-7; D gene ambiguous. Germline V gene data show CDR1 as SGHRS and CDR2 as YFSETQ. V shed 2 bases and J shed 0 bases, with 6 bases lying between them. The CDR3 loop spans 13 amino acids. CDR3 in DNA: TGCGCCAGCAGCTTTGTTAGCTCCTACGAGCAGTACTTC. Its protein product is CASSFVSSYEQYF.

This chain links TRBV30 with TRBJ1-6, with a weak D call TRBD1 (6 bases). This CDR3 has 16 amino acids. Germline V lookup: CDR1 GTSNPN, CDR2 SVGIG (reference sequence). Between the trimmed V and J ends, which lost 1 base and 0 bases, there was a span of 10 bases. The CDR3 sequence is CAWSAGTFSYNSPLHF. The CDR3 bases are TGTGCCTGGAGTGCAGGGACATTCTCCTATAATTCACCCCTCCACTTT.

This clone was detected only a few times. This rearrangement joins TRBV4-1 to TRBJ1-1, with 9 bases that match TRBD1. Per the germline V gene, CDR1 is MGHRA and CDR2 is YSYEKL. With V trimmed by 4 bases and J by 7 bases, 16 bases remained unmatched. CDR3 length equals 17 residues. The CDR3 coding sequence is TGCGCCAGCAGCCGGAAACTCACCTGGACAGGGGAAGATGAAGCTTTCTTT. This encodes CASSRKLTWTGEDEAFF.